Included here is one TCR beta chain sequence, with context. The antigen is undetermined. Generated by immunoSEQ multiplex PCR, the TCRdb table keeps only in-frame clones and is missing some. The table records more than 150,000 clones, 80% to 95% of them present only once. The sample comes from a study of T cell responses to AZD1222 COVID-19 vaccine. Points from the study as a whole: Baseline seropositives among AZD1222 recipients totaled only 5 to 7. Donors were largely white British and mainly female; clonal diversity was possibly underestimated. Researchers took repertoire samples only after the peak T cell response had come.

Germline lookup yields CDR1 SEHNR and CDR2 FQNEAQ (reference sequence). The CDR3 sequence is 13 residues long. V dropped 4 bases and J dropped 9; count of bases not matched to a gene: 4. V gene TRBV7-9 combines with J gene TRBJ2-2, with TRBD1 matching over 8 bases. The material was peripheral blood, obtained 28 days after the second AZD1222 dose. The clonotype comes from an adult who received the AZD1222 COVID-19 vaccine. The CDR3 loop is CASSSDRVRELFF. The CDR3, as DNA: TGTGCCAGCAGCTCGGACAGGGTGAGGGAGCTGTTTTTT.